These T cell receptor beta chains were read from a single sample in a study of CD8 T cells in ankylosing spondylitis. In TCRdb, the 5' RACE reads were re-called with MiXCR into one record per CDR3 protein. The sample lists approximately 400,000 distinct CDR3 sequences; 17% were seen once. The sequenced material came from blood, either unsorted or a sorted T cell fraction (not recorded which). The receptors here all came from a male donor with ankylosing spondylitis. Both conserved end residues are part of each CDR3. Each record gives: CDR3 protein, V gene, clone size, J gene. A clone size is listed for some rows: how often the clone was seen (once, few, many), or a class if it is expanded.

CASSLGLKGRSSYNEQFF TRBV11-1 few TRBJ2-1
CSARDLQGNTEAFF TRBV20-1 - TRBJ1-1
CASSLQRNTGELFF TRBV7-2 - TRBJ2-2
CASSPWGGAADTQYF TRBV5-1 few TRBJ2-3
CAWHRGLNTEAFF TRBV30 few TRBJ1-1
CASSFNTYTEAFF TRBV12-3/TRBV12-4 - TRBJ1-1
CASTGGGAQDTQYF TRBV5-1 - TRBJ2-3
CASSPQGARSKNIQYF TRBV7-2 few TRBJ2-4
CASSFGGIDYGYTF TRBV5-1 many TRBJ1-2
CASSYWSRDNYGYTF TRBV6-5 few TRBJ1-2
CASSPWGTGEGKLFF TRBV4-1 - TRBJ1-4
CSASDEGRGTQYF TRBV20-1 many TRBJ2-5
CTSSLRRNQPQHF TRBV7-6 - TRBJ1-5
CASTLTSGVTDTQYF TRBV6-1 few TRBJ2-3
CASSYSRTGAVPQYF TRBV6-5 few TRBJ2-7
CASSQDMREHQFF TRBV4-2 - TRBJ2-1
CSVVPTSGSYNEQFF TRBV29-1 many TRBJ2-1
CASSPSANYEQYF TRBV27 few TRBJ2-7
CASSHDQGRNERYF TRBV14 - TRBJ2-7
CASSSQMNSPLHF TRBV19 - TRBJ1-6
CASMTGYGYTF TRBV6-6 - TRBJ1-2
CSGEAGGRLGQFF TRBV29-1 many TRBJ2-1
CASPLGDRVGGETQYF TRBV5-5 few TRBJ2-5
CSARSGGGQPQHF TRBV20-1 - TRBJ1-5
CASRYPGQGRNEQFF TRBV25-1 few TRBJ2-1
CASSQAGLASYEQYF TRBV4-1 - TRBJ2-7
CASSQASVSQGPYEQYF TRBV3-1 - TRBJ2-7
CASSSAGGRNSPLHF TRBV5-1 - TRBJ1-6
CASSPSGTATSNQPQHF TRBV5-1 - TRBJ1-5
CASSPQEWLTLNTEAFF TRBV18 few TRBJ1-1
CASVPQDGLEYNEQFF TRBV7-9 few TRBJ2-1
CASSHNSGSTDTQYF TRBV4-3 many TRBJ2-3
CASSTTSGTYEQYF TRBV5-1 many TRBJ2-7
CASSPQGGGNTIYF TRBV12-3/TRBV12-4 many TRBJ1-3
CASSVAVSSYEQYF TRBV9 once TRBJ2-7
CASSLTHTEETQYF TRBV11-2 few TRBJ2-5
CASSQGAGGGKLFF TRBV3-1 - TRBJ1-4